The present T cell receptor beta chain was sequenced within a study of blood T cell repertoires in COVID-19 (TCRdb year 2020). Study-level background: Samples from collaborators originated in the United States, Italy and Spain and spanned both the acute and convalescent phases of COVID-19. Where available, HLA class I and class II types were taken from metadata supplied by the sample provider and were not determined by assay-based typing. The repertoires were made available in a free public database intended to serve as a resource for research on the immune response to SARS-CoV-2. Deeply sampled blood TCRbeta repertoires from subjects exposed to, actively infected with, or recovered from COVID-19 were included in the dataset. The material from the prospective study consisted of cDNA or gDNA derived from T cells, B-cell-depleted T cells, or PBMCs. The sample metadata nearly always contained a de-identified subject ID, COVID-19 status, age in years and sex. The samples were drawn from the first 160 participants of the ongoing ImmuneRACE study and from roughly 1,300 subjects provided by 6 global collaborators.

This clone was detected once. The target of this receptor is not known. Base quality data are lacking; no much larger clone is found one base away. The immunoSEQ Assay, a bias-controlled multiplex PCR, was used to amplify TCRbeta CDR3 regions from genomic DNA. Processing in the source paper ran as follows. The number of nucleated cells in each sample was estimated from the amplification of reference gene primers within the assay. To quantify the absolute abundance of each unique TCRbeta CDR3 rearrangement, sequence reads were collapsed and filtered. For each sample, productive Simpson clonality was calculated as the square root of Simpson's diversity index across productive rearrangements. TCRdb obtained this table from immuneACCESS and retained in-frame rearrangements with V and J assigned. These tables miss some clones; where compared with another copy, unresolved V genes account for less than half of the shortfall, and the remainder is unexplained. Clonal size and the V and J genes are those of that table, whereas D and trimming came from the DNA. This sample comprises approximately 170,000 clones, 75% to 85% of them detected only once. Approximately 11% of the sample goes to the ten largest clones.

Collaborating institutions collected whole blood in K2EDTA tubes following their own protocols. For TCRbeta analysis, collaborators shipped samples as frozen whole blood, isolated PBMCs, or DNA extracted from either of those sample types. Sequences SGHTA (CDR1) and FQGNSA (CDR2) are obtained from the germline V gene. Counted from cysteine to phenylalanine, this CDR3 has 15 amino acids. Only CDR3 DNA remains: 45 bases, in frame from the first base. Between the V and J ends, shortened by 0 bases and 5 bases respectively, the junction contains 12 bases. General study outcomes and caveats: Clinical and demographic metadata were provided uncurated, with the amount varying by source and participant.

This TCR came from a human donor in a cohort sampled during active COVID-19. The sample consisted of peripheral blood. The rearrangement combines TRBV7-2 with TRBJ2-3; the best D guess is TRBD1, with 6 bases matching. The sequenced DNA is TGTGCCAGCAGCTTAGCGGCCGCGACAGGAGATACGCAGTATTTT. Its coded protein is CASSLAAATGDTQYF.